This T cell receptor beta chain was profiled in a study of CD8 T cells in Susac syndrome. Random hexamers were used to reverse transcribe about 0.45 to 1 ug of RNA. TCRdb re-analysed the immunoSEQ multiplex PCR reads in MiXCR, keeping a single row per CDR3 protein. The sample has some 52,000 distinct CDR3 sequences, 93% seen once. Material: CD8+ T cells from PBMCs. The origin of this receptor is a human donor with multiple sclerosis.

The chain's CDR3 is CASSEVLGEQFF. In nucleotides, the CDR3 is TGTGCCAGTAGTGAGGTCCTAGGGGAGCAGTTCTTC. This chain connects TRBV19 to TRBJ2-1; D is unclear. The V end was cut by 5 bases, the J end by 10 bases, with 12 bases between. This CDR3 contains 12 residues. Germline V lookup: CDR1 LNHDA, CDR2 SQIVND (reference sequence).